This T cell receptor beta chain stems from a study of vaccination and CD4 T cells after COVID-19. Study summary: Post-vaccine specimens were obtained a median approximately 70 days after dose two (range 14 to 241).

This CDR3 has 16 amino acids. The V and J ends lost 6 bases and 4 bases, in that order; junction bases with no gene match: 10. CD4+ T cells that had been cultured provided DNA sequenced with the Oncomine TCR Beta short-read assay. From the PCR reads, TCRdb called clonotypes with MiXCR, one entry per CDR3 protein. The sample comprises 13,000 or so distinct CDR3 sequences, under 55% of which are singletons, and about 8% rests with the top ten. The treatment denotes: roughly 11-day PBMC culture with coronavirus spike peptide pools or control peptides (ViraFEST assay). A word on this clonotype: Antigen unknown.

The genes are TRBV12-3 or TRBV12-4 and TRBJ1-1; 11 bases fit TRBD1. The origin of this receptor is a human donor who had recovered from COVID-19. Sample: CD4+ T cells from blood, cultured in vitro, taken after SARS-CoV-2 vaccination. Here the CDR3 reads CASRYWTGGVGTEAFF. CDR3 DNA sequence: TGTGCCAGCAGATATTGGACAGGGGGCGTGGGCACTGAAGCTTTCTTT.